Listed below are T cell receptor beta chains from one sample, sequenced in a study of T cell changes during pregnancy in multiple sclerosis. Method: immunoSEQ multiplex PCR; TCRdb's copy keeps in-frame clones and lacks some. The data contain 60,000 to 75,000 clones, just over 90% of them singletons. Sequenced here: peripheral blood, sampled in the third trimester of pregnancy. These receptors were collected from a female donor with multiple sclerosis, enrolled in a pregnancy study. Both conserved end residues are part of each CDR3. D genes are given only for firm matches. The size field is filled for only some rows; it gives once, few, many or a size class.

>NA|13|NA|TRBV5-6|TRBJ1-2
CASSFPGPYGYTF
TGTGCCAGCAGCTTTCCGGGTCCCTATGGCTACACCTTC
>NA|16|TRBD1|TRBV19|TRBJ1-3
CASSPGGARSGNTIYF
TGTGCCAGTAGTCCAGGGGGAGCCCGCTCTGGAAACACCATATATTTT
>NA|16|TRBD2|TRBV7-2|TRBJ2-1
CASSLASGGIYNEQFF
TGTGCCAGCAGCTTAGCGTCCGGGGGGATCTACAATGAGCAGTTCTTC
>NA|13|TRBD1|TRBV6-1|TRBJ2-3
CASRRQGGNTQYF
TGTGCCAGCAGACGACAGGGGGGGAATACGCAGTATTTT
>NA|13|NA|TRBV5-8|TRBJ2-7
CASSLSGAHEQYF
TGTGCCAGCAGCTTGTCAGGGGCCCACGAGCAGTACTTC
>NA|15|TRBD2|TRBV4-1|TRBJ2-3
CASSQDQAGADTQYF
TGCGCCAGCAGCCAAGATCAGGCGGGGGCAGATACGCAGTATTTT
>NA|14|NA|TRBV11-2|TRBJ1-1
CASSLTVMNTEAFF
TGTGCCAGCAGCTTGACAGTTATGAACACTGAAGCTTTCTTT
>NA|14|TRBD2|TRBV5-6|TRBJ2-1
CASSLVGTSNEQFF
TGTGCCAGCAGCTTGGTTGGGACTAGCAATGAGCAGTTCTTC
>NA|15|NA|TRBV15|TRBJ2-7
CATSGGLYAPGEQYF
TGTGCCACCAGCGGAGGACTATACGCCCCGGGGGAGCAGTACTTC
>NA|16|TRBD1|TRBV7-2|TRBJ2-6
CASSRQGSSGANVLTF
TGTGCCAGCAGCCGACAGGGGTCCTCAGGGGCCAACGTCCTGACTTTC
>NA|12|NA|TRBV6-1|TRBJ1-1
CASRLSDTEAFF
TGTGCCAGCCGACTGTCCGACACTGAAGCTTTCTTT
>NA|15|NA|TRBV2|TRBJ1-3
CASQTGLSSGNTIYF
TGTGCCAGCCAAACAGGCCTAAGCTCTGGAAACACCATATATTTT
>NA|13|NA|TRBV5-3|TRBJ1-2
CARSLISGGGYTF
TGTGCCAGAAGCCTAATCTCGGGTGGTGGCTACACCTTC
>NA|16|TRBD1|TRBV7-2|TRBJ2-2
CASTNTGQLFTGELFF
TGTGCCAGCACTAATACGGGACAGCTCTTCACCGGGGAGCTGTTTTTT
>NA|18|TRBD2|TRBV5-1|TRBJ2-5
CASSPGLAGDLYQETQYF
TGCGCCAGCAGCCCTGGACTAGCGGGGGATCTTTACCAAGAGACCCAGTACTTC
>once|12|TRBD2|TRBV2|TRBJ2-7
CATAGGSYEQYF
TGTGCCACCGCGGGGGGATCTTACGAGCAGTACTTC
>NA|13|NA|TRBV7-8|TRBJ2-5
CASSLDRQETQYF
TGTGCCAGCAGCTTAGACAGACAAGAGACCCAGTACTTC
>NA|16|TRBD2|TRBV2|TRBJ2-2
CASSFQRGANTGELFF
TGTGCCAGCAGTTTCCAGCGGGGGGCGAACACCGGGGAGCTGTTTTTT
>NA|15|NA|TRBV11-2|TRBJ1-1
CASSLGGVPNTEAFF
TGTGCCAGCAGCTTAGGAGGTGTGCCGAACACTGAAGCTTTCTTT
>NA|16|NA|TRBV6-5|TRBJ1-1
CASSYFGQTLDTEAFF
TGTGCCAGCAGTTACTTTGGACAGACTCTGGACACTGAAGCTTTCTTT
>NA|15|NA|TRBV28|TRBJ1-4
CASSFLEQDLEKLFF
TGTGCCAGCAGTTTTCTTGAACAGGACCTTGAAAAACTGTTTTTT
>NA|17|NA|TRBV7-9|TRBJ1-1
CASSLRPTQGLNTEAFF
TGTGCCAGCAGCTTACGCCCAACGCAGGGGCTGAACACTGAAGCTTTCTTT
>NA|11|NA|TRBV6-1|TRBJ2-7
CASGRSYEQYF
TGTGCCAGCGGCCGCTCCTACGAGCAGTACTTC